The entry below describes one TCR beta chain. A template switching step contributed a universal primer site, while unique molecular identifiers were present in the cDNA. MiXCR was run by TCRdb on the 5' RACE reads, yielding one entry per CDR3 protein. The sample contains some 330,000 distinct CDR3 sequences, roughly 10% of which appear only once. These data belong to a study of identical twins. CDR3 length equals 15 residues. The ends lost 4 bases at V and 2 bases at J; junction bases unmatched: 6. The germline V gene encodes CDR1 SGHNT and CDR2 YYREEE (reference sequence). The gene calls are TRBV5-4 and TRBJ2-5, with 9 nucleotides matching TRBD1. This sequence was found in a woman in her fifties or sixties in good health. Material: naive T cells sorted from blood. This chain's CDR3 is CASSPWTGAQETQYF. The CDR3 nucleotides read TGTGCCAGCAGCCCTTGGACAGGGGCGCAAGAGACCCAGTACTTC.